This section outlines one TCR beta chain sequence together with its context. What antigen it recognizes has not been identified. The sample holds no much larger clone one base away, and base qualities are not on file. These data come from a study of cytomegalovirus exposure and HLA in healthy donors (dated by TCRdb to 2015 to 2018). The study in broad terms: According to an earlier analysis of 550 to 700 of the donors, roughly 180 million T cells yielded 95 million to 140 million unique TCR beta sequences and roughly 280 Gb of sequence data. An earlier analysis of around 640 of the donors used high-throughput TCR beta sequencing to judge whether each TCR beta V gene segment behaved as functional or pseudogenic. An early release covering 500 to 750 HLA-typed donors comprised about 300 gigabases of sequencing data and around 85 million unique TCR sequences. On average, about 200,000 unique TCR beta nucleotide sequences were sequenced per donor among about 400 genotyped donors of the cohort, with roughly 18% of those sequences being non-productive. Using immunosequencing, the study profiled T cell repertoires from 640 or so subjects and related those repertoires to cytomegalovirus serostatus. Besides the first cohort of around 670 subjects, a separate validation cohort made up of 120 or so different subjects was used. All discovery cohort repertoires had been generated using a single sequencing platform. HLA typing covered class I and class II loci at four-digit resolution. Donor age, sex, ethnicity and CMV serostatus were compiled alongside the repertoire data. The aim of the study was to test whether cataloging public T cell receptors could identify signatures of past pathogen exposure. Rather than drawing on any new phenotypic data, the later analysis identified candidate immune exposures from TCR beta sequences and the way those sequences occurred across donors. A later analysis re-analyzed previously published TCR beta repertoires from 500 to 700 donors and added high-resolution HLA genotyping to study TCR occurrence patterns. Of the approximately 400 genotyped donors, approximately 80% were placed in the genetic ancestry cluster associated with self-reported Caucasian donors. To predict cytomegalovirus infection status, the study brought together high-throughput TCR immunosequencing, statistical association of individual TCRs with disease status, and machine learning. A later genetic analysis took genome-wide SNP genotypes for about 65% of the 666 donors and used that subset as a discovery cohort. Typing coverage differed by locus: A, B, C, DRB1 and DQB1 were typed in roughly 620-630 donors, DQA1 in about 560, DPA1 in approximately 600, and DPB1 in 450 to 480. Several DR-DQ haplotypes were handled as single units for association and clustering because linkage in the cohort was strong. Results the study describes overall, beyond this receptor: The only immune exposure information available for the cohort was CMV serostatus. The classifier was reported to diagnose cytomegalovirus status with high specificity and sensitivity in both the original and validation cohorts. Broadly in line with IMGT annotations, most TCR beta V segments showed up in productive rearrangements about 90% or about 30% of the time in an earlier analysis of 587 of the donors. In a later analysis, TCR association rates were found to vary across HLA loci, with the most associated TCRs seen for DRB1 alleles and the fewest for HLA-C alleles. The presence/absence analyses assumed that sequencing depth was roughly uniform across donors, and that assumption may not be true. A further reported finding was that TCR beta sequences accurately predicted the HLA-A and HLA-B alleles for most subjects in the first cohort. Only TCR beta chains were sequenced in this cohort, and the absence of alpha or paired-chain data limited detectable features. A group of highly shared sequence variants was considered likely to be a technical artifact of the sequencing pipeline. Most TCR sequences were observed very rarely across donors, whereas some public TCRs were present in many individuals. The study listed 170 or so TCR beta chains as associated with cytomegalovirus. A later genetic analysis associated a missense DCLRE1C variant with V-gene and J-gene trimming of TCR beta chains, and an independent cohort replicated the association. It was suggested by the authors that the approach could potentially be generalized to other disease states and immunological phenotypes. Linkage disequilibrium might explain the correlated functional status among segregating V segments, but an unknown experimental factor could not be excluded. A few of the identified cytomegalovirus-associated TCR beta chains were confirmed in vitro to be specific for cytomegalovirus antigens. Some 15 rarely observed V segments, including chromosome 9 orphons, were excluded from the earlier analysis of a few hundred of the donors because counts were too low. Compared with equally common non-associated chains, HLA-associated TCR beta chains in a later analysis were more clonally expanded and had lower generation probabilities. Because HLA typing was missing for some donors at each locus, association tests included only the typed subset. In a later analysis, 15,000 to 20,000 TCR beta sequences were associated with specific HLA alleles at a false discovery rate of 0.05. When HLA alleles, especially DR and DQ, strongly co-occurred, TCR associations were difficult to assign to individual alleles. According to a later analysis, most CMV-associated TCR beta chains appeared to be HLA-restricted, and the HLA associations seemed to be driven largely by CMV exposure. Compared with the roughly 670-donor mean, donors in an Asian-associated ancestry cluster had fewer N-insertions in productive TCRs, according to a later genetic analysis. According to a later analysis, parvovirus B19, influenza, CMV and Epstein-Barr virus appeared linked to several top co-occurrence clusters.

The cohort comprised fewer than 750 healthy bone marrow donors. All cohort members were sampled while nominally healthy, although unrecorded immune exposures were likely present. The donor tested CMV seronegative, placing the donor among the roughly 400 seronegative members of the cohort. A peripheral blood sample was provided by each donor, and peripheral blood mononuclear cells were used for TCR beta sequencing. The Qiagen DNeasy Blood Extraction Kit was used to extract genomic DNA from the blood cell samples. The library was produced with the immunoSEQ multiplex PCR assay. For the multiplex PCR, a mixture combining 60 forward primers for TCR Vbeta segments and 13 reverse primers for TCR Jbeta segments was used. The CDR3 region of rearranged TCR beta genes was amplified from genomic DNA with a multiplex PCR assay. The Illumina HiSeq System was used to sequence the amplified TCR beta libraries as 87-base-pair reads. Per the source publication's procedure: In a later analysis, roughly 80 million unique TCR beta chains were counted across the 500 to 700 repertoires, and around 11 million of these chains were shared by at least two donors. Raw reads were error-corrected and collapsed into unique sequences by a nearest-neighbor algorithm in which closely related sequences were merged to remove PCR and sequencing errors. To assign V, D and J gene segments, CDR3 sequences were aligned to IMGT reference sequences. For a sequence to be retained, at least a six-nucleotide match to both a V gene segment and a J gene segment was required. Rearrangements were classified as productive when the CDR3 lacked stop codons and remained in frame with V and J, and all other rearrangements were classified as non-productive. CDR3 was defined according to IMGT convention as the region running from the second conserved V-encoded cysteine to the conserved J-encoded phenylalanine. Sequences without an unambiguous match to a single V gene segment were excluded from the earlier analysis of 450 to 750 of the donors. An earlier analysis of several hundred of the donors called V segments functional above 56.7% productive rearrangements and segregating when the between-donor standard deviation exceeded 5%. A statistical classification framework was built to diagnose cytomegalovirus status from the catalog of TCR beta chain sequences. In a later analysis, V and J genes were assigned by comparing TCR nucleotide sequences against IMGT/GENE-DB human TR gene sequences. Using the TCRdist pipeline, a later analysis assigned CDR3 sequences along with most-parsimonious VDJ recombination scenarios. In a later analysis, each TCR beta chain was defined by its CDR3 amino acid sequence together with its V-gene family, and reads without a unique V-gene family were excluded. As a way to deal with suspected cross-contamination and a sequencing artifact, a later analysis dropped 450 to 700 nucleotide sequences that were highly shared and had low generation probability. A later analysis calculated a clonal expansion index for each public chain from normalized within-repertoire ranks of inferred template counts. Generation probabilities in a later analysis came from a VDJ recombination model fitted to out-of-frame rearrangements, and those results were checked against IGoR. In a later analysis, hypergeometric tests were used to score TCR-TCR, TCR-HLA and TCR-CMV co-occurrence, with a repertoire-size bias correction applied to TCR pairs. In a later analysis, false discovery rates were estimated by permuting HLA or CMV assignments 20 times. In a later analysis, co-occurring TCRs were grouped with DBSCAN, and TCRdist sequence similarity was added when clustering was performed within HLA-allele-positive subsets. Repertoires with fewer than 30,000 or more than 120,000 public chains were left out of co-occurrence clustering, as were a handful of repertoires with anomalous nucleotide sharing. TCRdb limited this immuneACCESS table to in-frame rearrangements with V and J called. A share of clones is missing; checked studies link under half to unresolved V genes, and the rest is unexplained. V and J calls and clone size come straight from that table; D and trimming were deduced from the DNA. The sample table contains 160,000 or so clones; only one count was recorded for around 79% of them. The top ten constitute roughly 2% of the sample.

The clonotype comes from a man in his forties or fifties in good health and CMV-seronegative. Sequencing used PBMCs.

The DNA is TGCAGCGTTGTGTCCGGGACAGGGAACACTGAAGCTTTCTTT. This codes for CSVVSGTGNTEAFF. The chain links TRBV29-1 with TRBJ1-1; 8 nucleotides in the junction match TRBD1. For CDR1 and CDR2, the germline V gene lists SQVTM and ANQGSEA. Reading from cysteine to phenylalanine, the CDR3 counts 14 amino acids. Just CDR3 DNA is preserved here, 42 bases in frame from base 1. Clipping removes 4 bases from V and 1 base from J, with 5 as the unmatched junction base count.